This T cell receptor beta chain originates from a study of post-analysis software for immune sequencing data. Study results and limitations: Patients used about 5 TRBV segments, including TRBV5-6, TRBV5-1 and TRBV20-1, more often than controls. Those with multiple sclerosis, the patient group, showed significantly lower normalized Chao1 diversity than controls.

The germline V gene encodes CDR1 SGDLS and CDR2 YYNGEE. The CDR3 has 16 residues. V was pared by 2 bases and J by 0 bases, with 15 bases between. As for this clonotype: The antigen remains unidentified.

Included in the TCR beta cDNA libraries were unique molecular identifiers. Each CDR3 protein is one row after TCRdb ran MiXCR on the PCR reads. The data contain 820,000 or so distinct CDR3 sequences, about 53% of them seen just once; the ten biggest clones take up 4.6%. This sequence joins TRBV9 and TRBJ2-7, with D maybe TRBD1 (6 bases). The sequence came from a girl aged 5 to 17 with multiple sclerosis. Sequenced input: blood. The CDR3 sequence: CASSVASTGISYEQYF. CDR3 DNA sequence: TGTGCCAGCAGCGTGGCCTCCACAGGGATCTCCTACGAGCAGTACTTC.